The rows below give T cell receptor beta chains drawn from one sample of a study of T cell clones after liver transplantation. Libraries were prepared by immunoSEQ multiplex PCR; TCRdb keeps only in-frame clonotypes and omits some of them. The repertoire holds roughly 20,000 clones, with roughly 92% as singletons. The sample in question was CD8+ T cells from blood, obtained approximately 25 months after liver transplant. Source of these receptors: a human patient who received a liver transplant. Some of these T cells may belong to the graft donor. Each CDR3 is given with its conserved first and last residue. The D gene is left open where the match is weak. Size is stated for part of the rows, as once, few or many counts, or as a class when the clone is expanded.

clone size,J gene,CDR3 length,D gene,V gene,CDR3 DNA,CDR3 protein
NA,TRBJ1-1,14,TRBD1,TRBV5-1,TGCGCCAGCAGCTTGGAGGGGACAGTCACTGAAGCTTTCTTT,CASSLEGTVTEAFF
once,TRBJ2-2,12,NA,TRBV6-6,TGTGCCAGCAGTTACACGGAAGGGGAGCTGTTTTTT,CASSYTEGELFF
NA,TRBJ2-1,12,NA,TRBV4-1,TGCGCCAGCAGCCATAATGGGAATGAGCAGTTCTTC,CASSHNGNEQFF
NA,TRBJ2-7,14,NA,TRBV7-2,TGTGCCAGCAGCCCTGACAGGCGGTCTAACGAGCAGTACTTC,CASSPDRRSNEQYF
once,TRBJ1-2,19,NA,TRBV23-1,TGCGCCAGCAGTCAGGATCTCTATCCCCCCTTAACAGGGCTCCATGGCTACACCTTC,CASSQDLYPPLTGLHGYTF
NA,TRBJ2-3,18,TRBD2,TRBV28,TGTGCCAGCATCCACGAAGGGGCTAGCGGGAGGGTTGCAGATACGCAGTATTTT,CASIHEGASGRVADTQYF
NA,TRBJ2-3,16,NA,TRBV7-2,TGTGCCAGCAGCTCCACGCCTCGGTATAGCACAGATACGCAGTATTTT,CASSSTPRYSTDTQYF
once,TRBJ2-1,12,NA,TRBV5-4,TGTGCCAGCAGCTTGGCCGACGGGTGGCAGTTCTTC,CASSLADGWQFF
NA,TRBJ2-1,16,NA,TRBV21-1,TGTGCCAGACCGCTTTTAGTTCTAAAGGGACACAATGAGCAGTTCTTC,CARPLLVLKGHNEQFF
medium-sized,TRBJ1-1,13,TRBD1,TRBV4-3,TGCGCCAGCAGCCCGACAGGGCCCACTGAAGCTTTCTTT,CASSPTGPTEAFF
NA,TRBJ2-7,12,NA,TRBV19,TGTGCCAGTAGTAGTGGGGCAAGGGAGCAGTACTTC,CASSSGAREQYF
NA,TRBJ2-3,14,NA,TRBV7-3,TGTGCCAGCAGCTTATTCCAGGGGGGAGATACGCAGTATTTT,CASSLFQGGDTQYF
NA,TRBJ2-1,14,TRBD2,TRBV13,TGTGCCAGCAGCTTTGGGGAGGGCCGGAATGAGCAGTTCTTC,CASSFGEGRNEQFF
NA,TRBJ2-3,13,TRBD1,TRBV6-1,TGTGCCAGCAGACAGGGGGGCACAGATACGCAGTATTTT,CASRQGGTDTQYF
NA,TRBJ1-5,16,TRBD1,TRBV27,TGTGCCAGCAGTTTAGAAGGGACAGCCTTCAATCAGCCCCAGCATTTT,CASSLEGTAFNQPQHF
NA,TRBJ1-3,15,NA,TRBV11-2,TGTGCCAGCAGCTTAGACGGGCGCTCTGGAAACACCATATATTTT,CASSLDGRSGNTIYF
NA,TRBJ1-1,14,NA,TRBV2,TGTGCCGGCTCGGGAGGCTCAAAGGGCACTGAAGCTTTCTTT,CAGSGGSKGTEAFF
few,TRBJ2-5,13,NA,TRBV5-4,TGTGCCAGCAGCGTGGACACCCTGGGGACCCAGTACTTC,CASSVDTLGTQYF
NA,TRBJ1-2,16,TRBD1,TRBV9,TGTGCCAGCAGCGTAGACCGACAGGGAGGGAACTATGGCTACACCTTC,CASSVDRQGGNYGYTF
NA,TRBJ1-2,14,NA,TRBV4-2,TGTGCCAGCAGCCAGGAACAGGGCTCCTATGGCTACACCTTC,CASSQEQGSYGYTF
NA,TRBJ1-1,12,NA,TRBV7-9,TGTGCCAGCAGCCCGAATCGACCTGAAGCTTTCTTT,CASSPNRPEAFF
NA,TRBJ2-1,15,NA,TRBV11-2,TGTGCCAGCAGCTCGGACTTTTCAACCTACAATGAGCAGTTCTTC,CASSSDFSTYNEQFF